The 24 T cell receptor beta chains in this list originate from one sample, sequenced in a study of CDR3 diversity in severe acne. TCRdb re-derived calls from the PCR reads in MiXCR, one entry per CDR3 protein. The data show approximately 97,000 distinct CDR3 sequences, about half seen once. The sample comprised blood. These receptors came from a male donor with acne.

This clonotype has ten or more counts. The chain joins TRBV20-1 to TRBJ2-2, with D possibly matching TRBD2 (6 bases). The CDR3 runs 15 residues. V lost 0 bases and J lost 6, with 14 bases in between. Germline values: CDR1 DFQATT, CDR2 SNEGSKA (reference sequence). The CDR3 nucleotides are TGCAGTGCTAGAGATGCTGGAGGGAGTGCCGGGGAGCTGTTTTTT. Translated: CSARDAGGSAGELFF.

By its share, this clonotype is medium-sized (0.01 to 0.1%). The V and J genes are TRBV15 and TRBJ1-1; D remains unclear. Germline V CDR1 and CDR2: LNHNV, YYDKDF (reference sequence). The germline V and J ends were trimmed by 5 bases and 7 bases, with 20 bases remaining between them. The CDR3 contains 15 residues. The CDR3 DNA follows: TGTGCCACCAGCCCCCTGTGGGTGAACTCGTTTGAAGCTTTCTTT. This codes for CATSPLWVNSFEAFF.

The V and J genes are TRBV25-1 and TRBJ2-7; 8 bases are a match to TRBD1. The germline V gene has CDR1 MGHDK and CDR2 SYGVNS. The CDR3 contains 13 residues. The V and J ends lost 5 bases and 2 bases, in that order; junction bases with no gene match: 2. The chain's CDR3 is CASSRDRTYEQYF. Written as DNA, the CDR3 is TGTGCCAGCAGTCGGGACAGGACCTACGAGCAGTACTTC.

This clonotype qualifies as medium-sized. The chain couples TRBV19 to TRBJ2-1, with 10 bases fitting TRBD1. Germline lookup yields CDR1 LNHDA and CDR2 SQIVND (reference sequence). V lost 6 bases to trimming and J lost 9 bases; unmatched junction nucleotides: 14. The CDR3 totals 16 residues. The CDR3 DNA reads TGTGCCAGTAGGCGGGGCCGACAGGGGGCTTGCGGTGAGCAGTTCTTC. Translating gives CASRRGRQGACGEQFF.

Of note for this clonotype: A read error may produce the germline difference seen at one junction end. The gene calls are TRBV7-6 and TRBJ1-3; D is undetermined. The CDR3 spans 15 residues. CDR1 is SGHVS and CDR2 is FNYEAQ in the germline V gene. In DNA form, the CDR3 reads TGTGCCAGCGGCTTAGTAGGCAGCTCTGGAAACACCATATATTTT. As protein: CASGLVGSSGNTIYF.

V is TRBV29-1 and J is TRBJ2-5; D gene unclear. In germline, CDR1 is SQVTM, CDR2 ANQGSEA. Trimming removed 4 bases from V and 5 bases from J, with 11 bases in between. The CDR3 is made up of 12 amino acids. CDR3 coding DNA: TGCAGCGTTGTGAGTGATGCGGAGACCCAGTACTTC. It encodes CSVVSDAETQYF. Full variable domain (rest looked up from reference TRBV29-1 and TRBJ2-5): SAVISQKPSRDICQRGTSLTIQCQVDSQVTMMFWYRQQPGQSLTLIATANQGSEATYESGFVIDKFPISRPNLTFSTLTVSNMSPEDSSIYLCSVVSDAETQYFGPGTRLLVL.

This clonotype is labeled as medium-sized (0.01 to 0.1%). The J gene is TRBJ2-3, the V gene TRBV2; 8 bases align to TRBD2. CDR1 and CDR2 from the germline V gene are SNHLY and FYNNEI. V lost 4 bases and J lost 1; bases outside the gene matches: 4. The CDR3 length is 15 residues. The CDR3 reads CASSGTSRRTDTQYF. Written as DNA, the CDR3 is TGTGCCAGCAGTGGGACTAGCAGGCGCACAGATACGCAGTATTTT.

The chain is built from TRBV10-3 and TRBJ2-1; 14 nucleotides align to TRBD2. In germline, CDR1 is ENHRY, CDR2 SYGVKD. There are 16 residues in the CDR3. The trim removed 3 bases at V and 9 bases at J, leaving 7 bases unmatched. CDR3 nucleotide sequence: TGTGCCATCAGTGACCGGGGGACTAGCGGGAGTTCTGAGCAGTTCTTC. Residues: CAISDRGTSGSSEQFF.

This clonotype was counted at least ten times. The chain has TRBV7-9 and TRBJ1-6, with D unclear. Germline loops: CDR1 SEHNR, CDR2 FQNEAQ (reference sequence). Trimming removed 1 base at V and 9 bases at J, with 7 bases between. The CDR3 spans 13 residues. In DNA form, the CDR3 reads TGTGCCAGCAGCTTAGTGATAGGTTCACCCCTCCACTTT. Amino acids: CASSLVIGSPLHF.

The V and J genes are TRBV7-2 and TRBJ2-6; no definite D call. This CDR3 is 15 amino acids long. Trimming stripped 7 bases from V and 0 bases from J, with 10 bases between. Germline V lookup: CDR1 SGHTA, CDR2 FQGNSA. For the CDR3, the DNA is TGTGCCAGCACTCAAAAAGACTCTGGGGCCAACGTCCTGACTTTC. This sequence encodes CASTQKDSGANVLTF.

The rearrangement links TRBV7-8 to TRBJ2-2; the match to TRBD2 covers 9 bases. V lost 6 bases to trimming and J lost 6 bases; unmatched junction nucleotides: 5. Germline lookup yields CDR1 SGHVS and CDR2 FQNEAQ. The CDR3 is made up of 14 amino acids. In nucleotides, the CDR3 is TGTGCCAGCAGGGATAGCGGGAGTGCCGGGGAGCTGTTTTTT. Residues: CASRDSGSAGELFF.

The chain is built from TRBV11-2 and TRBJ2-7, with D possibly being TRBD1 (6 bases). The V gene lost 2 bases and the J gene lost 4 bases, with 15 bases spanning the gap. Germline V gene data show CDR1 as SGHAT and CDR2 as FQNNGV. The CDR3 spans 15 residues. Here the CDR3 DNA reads TGTGCCAGCAGCTTACCCCGGGGCAGGGGATACGAGCAGTACTTC. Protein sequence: CASSLPRGRGYEQYF.

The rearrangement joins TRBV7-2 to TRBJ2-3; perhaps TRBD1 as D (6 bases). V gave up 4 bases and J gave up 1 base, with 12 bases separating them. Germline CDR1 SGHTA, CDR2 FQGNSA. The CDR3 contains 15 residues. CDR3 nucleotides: TGTGCCAGCAGCTACCGACAGGTTGGCACAGATACGCAGTATTTT. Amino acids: CASSYRQVGTDTQYF.

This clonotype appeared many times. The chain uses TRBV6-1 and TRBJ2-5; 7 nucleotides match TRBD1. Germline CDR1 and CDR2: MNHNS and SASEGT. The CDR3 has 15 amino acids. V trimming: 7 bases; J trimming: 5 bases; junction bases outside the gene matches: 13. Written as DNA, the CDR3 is TGTGCCAGCAACCTGGCAGGGGGAGCGTTGGAGACCCAGTACTTC. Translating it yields CASNLAGGALETQYF.

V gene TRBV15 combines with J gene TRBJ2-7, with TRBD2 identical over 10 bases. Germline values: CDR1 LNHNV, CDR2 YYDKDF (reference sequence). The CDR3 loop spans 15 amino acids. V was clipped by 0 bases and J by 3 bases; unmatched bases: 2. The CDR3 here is CATSRELAGNYEQYF. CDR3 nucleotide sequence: TGTGCCACCAGCAGAGAACTAGCGGGGAACTACGAGCAGTACTTC.

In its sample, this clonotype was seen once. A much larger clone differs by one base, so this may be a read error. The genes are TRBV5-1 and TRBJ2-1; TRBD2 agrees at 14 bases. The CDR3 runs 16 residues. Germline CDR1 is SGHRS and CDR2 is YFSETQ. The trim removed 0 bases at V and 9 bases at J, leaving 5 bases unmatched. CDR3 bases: TGCGCCAGCAGCTTGGGGGGACTAGCGGGAGCCTGTGAGCAGTTCTTC. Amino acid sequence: CASSLGGLAGACEQFF.

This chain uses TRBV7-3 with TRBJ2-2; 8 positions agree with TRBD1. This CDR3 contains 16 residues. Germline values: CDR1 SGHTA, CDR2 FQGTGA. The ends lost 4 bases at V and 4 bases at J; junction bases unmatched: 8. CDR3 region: CASSSTDRGRTGELFF. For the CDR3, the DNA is TGTGCCAGCAGCTCCACAGACAGGGGTCGCACCGGGGAGCTGTTTTTT.

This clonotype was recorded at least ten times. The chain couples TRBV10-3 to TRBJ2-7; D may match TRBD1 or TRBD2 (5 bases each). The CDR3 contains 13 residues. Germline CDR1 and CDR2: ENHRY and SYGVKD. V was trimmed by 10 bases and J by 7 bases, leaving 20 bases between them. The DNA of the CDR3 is TGTGCCACCGGGGCCGATATCGAGAGGGAGCAGTACTTC. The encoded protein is CATGADIEREQYF.

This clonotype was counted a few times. The CDR3 nucleotides read TGTGCCAGCATCCTCAGGGGGCTAGCGACCCGCGGGGGGAAGACCCAGTACTTC. Translating it yields CASILRGLATRGGKTQYF. This chain connects TRBV6-2 or TRBV6-3 to TRBJ2-5, with D perhaps being TRBD1 or TRBD2 (8 bases each). This CDR3 spans 18 amino acids. Trimming removed 7 bases from V and 6 bases from J, with 30 bases in between. Per germline, CDR1 MNHEY and CDR2 SVGEGT.

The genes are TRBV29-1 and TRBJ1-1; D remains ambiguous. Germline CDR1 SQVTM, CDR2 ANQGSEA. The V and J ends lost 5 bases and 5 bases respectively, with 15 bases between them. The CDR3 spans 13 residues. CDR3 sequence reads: CSVFYGGGTEAFF. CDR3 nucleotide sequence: TGCAGCGTTTTTTATGGAGGTGGAACTGAAGCTTTCTTT. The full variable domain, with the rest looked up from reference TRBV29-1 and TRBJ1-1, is SAVISQKPSRDICQRGTSLTIQCQVDSQVTMMFWYRQQPGQSLTLIATANQGSEATYESGFVIDKFPISRPNLTFSTLTVSNMSPEDSSIYLCSVFYGGGTEAFFGQGTRLTVV.

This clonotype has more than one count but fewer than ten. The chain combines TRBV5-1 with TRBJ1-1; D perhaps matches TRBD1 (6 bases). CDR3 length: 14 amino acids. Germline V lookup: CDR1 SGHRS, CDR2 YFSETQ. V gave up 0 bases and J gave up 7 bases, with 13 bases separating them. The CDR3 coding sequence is TGCGCCAGCAGCTTGGAGGGGGGGCTATTTGAAGCTTTCTTT. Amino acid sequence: CASSLEGGLFEAFF.

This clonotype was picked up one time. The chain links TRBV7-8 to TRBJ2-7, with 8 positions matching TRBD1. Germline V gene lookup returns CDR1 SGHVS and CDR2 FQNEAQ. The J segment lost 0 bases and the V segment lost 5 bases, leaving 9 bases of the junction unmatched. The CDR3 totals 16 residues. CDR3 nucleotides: TGTGCCAGCAGCATGACCAGGACAGGGTACTCCTACGAGCAGTACTTC. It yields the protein CASSMTRTGYSYEQYF.

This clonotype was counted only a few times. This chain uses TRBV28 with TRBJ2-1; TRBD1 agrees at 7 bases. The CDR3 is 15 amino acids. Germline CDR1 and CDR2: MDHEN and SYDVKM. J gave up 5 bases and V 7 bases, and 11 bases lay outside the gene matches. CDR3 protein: CASTLGGKKDNEQFF. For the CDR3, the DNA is TGTGCCAGCACCTTAGGGGGCAAAAAGGACAATGAGCAGTTCTTC. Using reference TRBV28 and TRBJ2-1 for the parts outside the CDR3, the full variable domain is DVKVTQSSRYLVKRTGEKVFLECVQDMDHENMFWYRQDPGLGLRLIYFSYDVKMKEKGDIPEGYSVSREKKERFSLILESASTNQTSMYLCASTLGGKKDNEQFFGPGTRLTVL.

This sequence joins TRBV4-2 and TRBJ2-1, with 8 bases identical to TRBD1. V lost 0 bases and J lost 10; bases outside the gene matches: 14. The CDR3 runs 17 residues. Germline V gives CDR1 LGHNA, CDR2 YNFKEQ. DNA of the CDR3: TGTGCCAGCAGCCAAGATTGGGGACAGGAGGCTAACCCAGAGCAGTTCTTC. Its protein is CASSQDWGQEANPEQFF.